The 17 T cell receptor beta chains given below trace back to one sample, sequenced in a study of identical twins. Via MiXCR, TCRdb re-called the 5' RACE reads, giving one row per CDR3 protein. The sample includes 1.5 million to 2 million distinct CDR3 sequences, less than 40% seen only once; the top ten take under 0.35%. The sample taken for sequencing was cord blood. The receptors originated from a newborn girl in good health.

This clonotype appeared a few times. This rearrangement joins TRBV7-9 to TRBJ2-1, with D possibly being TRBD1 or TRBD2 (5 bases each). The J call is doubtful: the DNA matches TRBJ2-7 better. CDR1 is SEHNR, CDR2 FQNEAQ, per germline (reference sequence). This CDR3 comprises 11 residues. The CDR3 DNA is TGTGCCCGGGGCTCCTACAATGAGCAGTACTTC. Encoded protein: CARGSYNEQYF.

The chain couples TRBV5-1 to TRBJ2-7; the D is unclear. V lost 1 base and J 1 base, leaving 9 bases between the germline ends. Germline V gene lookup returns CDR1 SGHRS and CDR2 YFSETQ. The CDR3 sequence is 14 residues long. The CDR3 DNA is TGCGCCAGCAGCTTGATGGAAGCTTCCTACGAGCAGTACTTC. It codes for CASSLMEASYEQYF.

The CDR3 protein is CATSRGLGTDHKATNEKLFF. The CDR3 DNA reads TGTGCCACCAGCAGAGGCCTCGGGACAGACCACAAAGCAACTAATGAAAAACTGTTTTTT. The V call is TRBV15, the J call TRBJ1-4, with 7 bases that match TRBD1. Trimming removed 1 base from V and 0 bases from J; junction bases left unmatched: 14. The germline V gene has CDR1 LNHNV and CDR2 YYDKDF (reference sequence). The CDR3 loop spans 20 amino acids.

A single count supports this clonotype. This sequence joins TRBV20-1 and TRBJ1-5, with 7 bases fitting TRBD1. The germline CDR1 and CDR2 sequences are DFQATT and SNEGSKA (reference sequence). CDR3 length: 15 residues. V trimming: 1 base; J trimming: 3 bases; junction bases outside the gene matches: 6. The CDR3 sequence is CSARVLDRNNQPQHF. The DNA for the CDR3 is TGCAGTGCTAGAGTTTTGGACAGGAACAATCAGCCCCAGCATTTT.

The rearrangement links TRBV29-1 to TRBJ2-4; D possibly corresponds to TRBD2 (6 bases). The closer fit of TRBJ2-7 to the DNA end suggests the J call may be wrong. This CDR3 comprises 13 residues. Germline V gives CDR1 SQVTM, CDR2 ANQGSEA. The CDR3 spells CSVEIGGAYEQYF. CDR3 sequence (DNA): TGCAGCGTGGAAATCGGGGGAGCCTACGAGCAGTACTTC.

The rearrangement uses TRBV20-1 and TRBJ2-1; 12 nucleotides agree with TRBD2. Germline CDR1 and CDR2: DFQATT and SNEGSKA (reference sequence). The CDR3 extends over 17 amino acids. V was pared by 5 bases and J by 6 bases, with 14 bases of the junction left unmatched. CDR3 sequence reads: CSAYLVLAGGPANEQFF. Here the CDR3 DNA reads TGCAGTGCTTACCTCGTTCTAGCGGGAGGGCCGGCCAATGAGCAGTTCTTC.

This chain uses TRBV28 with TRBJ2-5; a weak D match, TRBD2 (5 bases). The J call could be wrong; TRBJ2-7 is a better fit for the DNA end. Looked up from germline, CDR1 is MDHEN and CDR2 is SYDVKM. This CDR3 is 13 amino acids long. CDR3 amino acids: CAREAGLLYEQYF. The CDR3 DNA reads TGTGCCAGGGAGGCTGGACTTCTCTACGAGCAGTACTTC.

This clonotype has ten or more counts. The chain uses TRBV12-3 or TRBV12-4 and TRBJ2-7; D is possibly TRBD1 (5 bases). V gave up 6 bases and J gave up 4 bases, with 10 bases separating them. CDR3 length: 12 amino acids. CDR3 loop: CASSTSGYEQYF. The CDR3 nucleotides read TGTGCCAGCAGCACATCAGGGTACGAGCAGTACTTC.

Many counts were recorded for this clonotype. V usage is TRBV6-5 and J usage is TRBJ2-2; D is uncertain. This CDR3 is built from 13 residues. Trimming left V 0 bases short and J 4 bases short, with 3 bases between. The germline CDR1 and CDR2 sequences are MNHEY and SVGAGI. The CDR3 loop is CASSYSTTGELFF. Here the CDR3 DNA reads TGTGCCAGCAGTTACTCGACCACCGGGGAGCTGTTTTTT.

The CDR3 DNA sequence: TGTGCCAGCAGTGGATCTAGCGGGAGCTCCTACAATGAGCAGTTCTTC. Translating gives CASSGSSGSSYNEQFF. The genes are TRBV27 and TRBJ2-1, with TRBD2 matching over 10 bases. The length of the CDR3 is 16 residues. The V segment lost 5 bases and the J segment 0 bases; nucleotides outside the gene matches: 4. Germline V gene sequence: CDR1 MNHEY, CDR2 SMNVEV (reference sequence).

In DNA form, the CDR3 reads TGTGCCATTAACACCGGGGAGCTGTTTTTT. Its protein is CAINTGELFF. This rearrangement joins TRBV10-3 to TRBJ2-2; D gene ambiguous. Germline loops: CDR1 ENHRY, CDR2 SYGVKD. The CDR3 totals 10 residues. Trimming left V 9 bases short and J 2 bases short, with 1 base between.

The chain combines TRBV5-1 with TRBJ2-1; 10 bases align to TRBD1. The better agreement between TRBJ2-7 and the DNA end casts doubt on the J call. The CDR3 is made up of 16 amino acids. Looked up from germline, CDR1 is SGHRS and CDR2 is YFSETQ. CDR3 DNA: TGCGCCAGCAGCTACACGACAGGGGGCTATAACAATGAGCAGTACTTC. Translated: CASSYTTGGYNNEQYF.

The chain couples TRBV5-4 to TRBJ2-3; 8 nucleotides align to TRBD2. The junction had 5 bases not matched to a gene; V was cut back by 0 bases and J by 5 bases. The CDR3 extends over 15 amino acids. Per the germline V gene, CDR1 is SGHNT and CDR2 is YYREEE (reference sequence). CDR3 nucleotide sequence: TGTGCCAGCAGCTTGGGGGTAGCGGGGTTAGATACGCAGTATTTT. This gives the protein CASSLGVAGLDTQYF.

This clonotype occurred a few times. The CDR3 region has the DNA TGTGCCAGCCAGGGGGCGTTGAACACTGAAGCTTTCTTT. Translating it yields CASQGALNTEAFF. The chain employs TRBV28 and TRBJ1-1, with 8 nucleotides matching TRBD1. Germline CDR1 and CDR2: MDHEN and SYDVKM. The CDR3 extends over 13 amino acids. With V trimmed by 8 bases and J by 0 bases, 2 bases remained unmatched.

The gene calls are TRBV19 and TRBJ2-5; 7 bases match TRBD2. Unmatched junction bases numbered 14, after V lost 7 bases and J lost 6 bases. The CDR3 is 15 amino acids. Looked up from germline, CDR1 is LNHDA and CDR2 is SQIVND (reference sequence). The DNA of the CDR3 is TGTGCCAGTACCCTACGTGGCGGGAGTGGTAAGACCCAGTACTTC. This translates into CASTLRGGSGKTQYF.

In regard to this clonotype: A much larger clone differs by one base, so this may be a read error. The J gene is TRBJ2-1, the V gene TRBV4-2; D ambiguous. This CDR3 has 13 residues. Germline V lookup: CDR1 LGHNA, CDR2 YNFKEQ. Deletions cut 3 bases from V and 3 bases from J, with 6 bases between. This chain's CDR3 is CASSHVGYNEQFF. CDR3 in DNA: TGTGCCAGCAGCCATGTGGGCTACAATGAGCAGTTCTTC.

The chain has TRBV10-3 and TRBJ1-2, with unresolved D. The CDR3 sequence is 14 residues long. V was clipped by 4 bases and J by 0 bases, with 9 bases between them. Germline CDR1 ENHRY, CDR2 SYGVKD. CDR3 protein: CAISGVGTNYGYTF. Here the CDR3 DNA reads TGTGCCATCAGTGGTGTAGGAACTAACTATGGCTACACCTTC.